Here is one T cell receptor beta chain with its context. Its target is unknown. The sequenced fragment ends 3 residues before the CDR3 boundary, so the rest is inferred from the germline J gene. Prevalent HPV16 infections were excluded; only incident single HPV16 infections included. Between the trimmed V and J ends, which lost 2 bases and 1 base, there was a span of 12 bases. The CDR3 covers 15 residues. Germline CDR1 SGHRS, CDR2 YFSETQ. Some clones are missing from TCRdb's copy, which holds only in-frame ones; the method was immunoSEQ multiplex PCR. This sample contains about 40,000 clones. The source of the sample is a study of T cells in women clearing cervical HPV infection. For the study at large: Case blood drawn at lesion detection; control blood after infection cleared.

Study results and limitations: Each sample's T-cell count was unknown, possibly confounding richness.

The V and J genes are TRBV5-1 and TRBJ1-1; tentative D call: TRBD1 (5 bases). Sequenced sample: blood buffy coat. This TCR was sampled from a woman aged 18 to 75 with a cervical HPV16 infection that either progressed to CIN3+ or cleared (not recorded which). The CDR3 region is CASSLNTGQNTEAFF. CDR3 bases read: TGCGCCAGCAGCTTAAATACAGGCCAGAACACTGAA.